A single sample gave rise to the 14 T cell receptor beta chains below, sequenced in a study of blood T cell repertoires in COVID-19. Assay used: immunoSEQ multiplex PCR; TCRdb lists only in-frame clones, some missing. Of hundreds of thousands of clones listed, 81% are singletons. The sample consisted of peripheral blood. These receptors all come from a woman aged 80 or over with COVID-19, enrolled during active disease.

This clone was picked up a small number of times. The chain employs TRBV18 and TRBJ1-5, with 9 bases matching TRBD1. This CDR3 contains 15 residues. The trim removed 3 bases at V and 7 bases at J, leaving 7 bases unmatched. CDR1 is KGHSH and CDR2 is LQKENI in the germline V gene. The DNA of the CDR3 is TGTGCCAGCTCACCGGGACAGGGCGAGGGACAGCCCCAGCATTTT. Amino acids: CASSPGQGEGQPQHF.

This chain connects TRBV7-3 to TRBJ2-1, with 9 bases lining up with TRBD2. Trimming cost V 5 bases and J 8 bases; bases outside gene matches: 10. CDR3 length: 15 amino acids. Germline V CDR1 and CDR2: SGHTA, FQGTGA. The CDR3 here is CASSPRLAGRDEQFF. For the CDR3, the DNA is TGTGCCAGCAGCCCCCGGCTAGCGGGAAGGGATGAGCAGTTCTTC.

The gene calls are TRBV2 and TRBJ2-3, with a tentative D call TRBD2 (6 bases). V lost 3 bases and J lost 14, with 15 bases in between. This CDR3 is built from 12 residues. Germline CDR1 is SNHLY and CDR2 is FYNNEI. The CDR3 region has the DNA TGTGCCAGCAGTGACCTCGGGACTCCCTCGTATTTT. Translating gives CASSDLGTPSYF.

CDR3 residues: CASSQVLRAGGEGTEAFF. CDR3 sequence (DNA): TGCGCCAGCAGCCAAGTCCTTCGGGCAGGGGGCGAGGGCACTGAAGCTTTCTTT. The chain joins TRBV4-1 to TRBJ1-1, with 8 bases matching TRBD1. The CDR3 extends over 18 amino acids. Germline CDR1 is MGHRA and CDR2 is YSYEKL. V dropped 1 base and J dropped 4; count of bases not matched to a gene: 14.

The V call is TRBV18, the J call TRBJ1-4; D might be TRBD1 (6 bases). Germline CDR1 KGHSH, CDR2 LQKENI. The CDR3 spans 15 residues. Trimming removed 3 bases from V and 5 bases from J, with 13 bases in between. CDR3 in amino acids: CASSPTGSGNEKLFF. CDR3 DNA: TGTGCCAGCTCACCCACAGGGTCGGGCAATGAAAAACTGTTTTTT.

CDR3 protein: CASKGTNEKLFF. The CDR3 bases are TGTGCCAGCAAGGGGACAAATGAAAAACTGTTTTTT. The chain carries TRBV25-1 and TRBJ1-4, with D perhaps matching TRBD1 (6 bases). V was pared by 7 bases and J by 5 bases, with 8 bases between. The CDR3 is 12 residues long. Per the germline V gene, CDR1 is MGHDK and CDR2 is SYGVNS.

The CDR3 reads CASSLVTGTGFAEAFF. CDR3 bases: TGTGCCAGCAGTTTAGTGACAGGGACGGGATTCGCTGAAGCTTTCTTT. The chain carries TRBV27 and TRBJ1-1; 7 bases fit TRBD1. Trimming at V came to 2 bases and at J to 6 bases, leaving 12 bases not matched to a gene. Looked up from germline, CDR1 is MNHEY and CDR2 is SMNVEV (reference sequence). This CDR3 is built from 16 residues.

At least ten counts were recorded for this clone. This chain uses TRBV30 with TRBJ1-1; D not certain. V lost 1 base and J lost 8, with 8 bases in between. The CDR3 is made up of 11 amino acids. Germline lookup yields CDR1 GTSNPN and CDR2 SVGIG (reference sequence). The CDR3 DNA reads as TGTGCCTGGAGTGCACAGCAGGAAGCTTTCTTT. Protein product: CAWSAQQEAFF. The whole variable domain, remainder taken from reference TRBV30 and TRBJ1-1, is SQTIHQWPATLVQPVGSPLSLECTVEGTSNPNLYWYRQAAGRGLQLLFYSVGIGQISSEVPQNLSASRPQDRQFILSSKKLLLSDSGFYLCAWSAQQEAFFGQGTRLTVV.

The CDR3 spells CASSYSDRGHEQYF. Written as DNA, the CDR3 is TGTGCCAGCAGTTACTCCGACCGGGGTCACGAGCAGTACTTC. This chain joins TRBV6-5 and TRBJ2-7; a weak D match, TRBD2 (5 bases). V gave up 0 bases and J gave up 5 bases, with 11 bases separating them. Per germline, CDR1 MNHEY and CDR2 SVGAGI. The CDR3 runs 14 residues.

The chain employs TRBV28 and TRBJ1-2; D is ambiguous. V dropped 6 bases and J dropped 0 bases, with 14 bases sitting between them. The CDR3 loop spans 15 amino acids. Germline-derived CDR1 and CDR2 are MDHEN and SYDVKM. The CDR3 loop reads CASSLPSSANYGYTF. In DNA, the CDR3 is TGTGCCAGCAGCCTCCCCTCCTCAGCTAACTATGGCTACACCTTC.

CDR3 sequence reads: CASSQRDRGSYEQYF. As DNA, the CDR3 is TGTGCCAGCAGCCAAAGGGACAGGGGGTCCTACGAGCAGTACTTC. The chain uses TRBV7-2 and TRBJ2-7, with TRBD1 identical over 11 bases. This CDR3 has 15 amino acids. With V trimmed by 5 bases and J by 1 base, 4 bases remained unmatched. The germline V gene has CDR1 SGHTA and CDR2 FQGNSA.

There are a few counts of this clone. The gene calls are TRBV18 and TRBJ1-6; 7 nucleotides match TRBD1. The germline CDR1 and CDR2 sequences are KGHSH and LQKENI. CDR3 length equals 14 residues. With V trimmed by 6 bases and J by 8 bases, 7 bases remained unmatched. Written as DNA, the CDR3 is TGTGCCAGCTCCACGTACAGGGGTGATTCACCCCTCCACTTT. This gives the protein CASSTYRGDSPLHF.

J is TRBJ1-6 and V is TRBV6-5; TRBD1 matches at 8 bases. The germline CDR1 and CDR2 sequences are MNHEY and SVGAGI. V lost 5 bases to trimming and J lost 8 bases; unmatched junction nucleotides: 5. The CDR3 is 14 residues long. DNA of the CDR3: TGTGCCAGCAGTACCGACAGGGGCGATTCACCCCTCCACTTT. Its protein product is CASSTDRGDSPLHF.

The chain couples TRBV5-1 to TRBJ1-1, with 7 bases identical to TRBD1. Germline trimming cut 0 bases from V and 3 bases from J; bases unmatched to any gene: 5. This CDR3 contains 15 residues. Germline values: CDR1 SGHRS, CDR2 YFSETQ. CDR3 sequence reads: CASSLVTGVYTEAFF. The CDR3 coding sequence is TGCGCCAGCAGCTTGGTAACAGGGGTCTACACTGAAGCTTTCTTT.